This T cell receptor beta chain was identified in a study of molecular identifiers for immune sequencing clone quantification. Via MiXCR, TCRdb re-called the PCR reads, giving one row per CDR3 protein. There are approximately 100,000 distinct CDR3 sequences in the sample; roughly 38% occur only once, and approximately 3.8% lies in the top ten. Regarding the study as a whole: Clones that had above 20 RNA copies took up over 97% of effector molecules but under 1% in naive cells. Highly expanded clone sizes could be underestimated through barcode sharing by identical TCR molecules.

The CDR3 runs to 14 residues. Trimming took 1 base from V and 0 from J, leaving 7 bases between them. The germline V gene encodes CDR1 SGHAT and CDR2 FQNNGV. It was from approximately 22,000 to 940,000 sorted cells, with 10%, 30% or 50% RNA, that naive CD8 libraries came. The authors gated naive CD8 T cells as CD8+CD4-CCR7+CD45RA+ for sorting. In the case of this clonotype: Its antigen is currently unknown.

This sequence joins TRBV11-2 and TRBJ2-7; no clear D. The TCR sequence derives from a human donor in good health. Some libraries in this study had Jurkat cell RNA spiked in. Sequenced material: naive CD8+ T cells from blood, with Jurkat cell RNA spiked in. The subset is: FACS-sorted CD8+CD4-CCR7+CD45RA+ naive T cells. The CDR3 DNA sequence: TGTGCCAGCAGCTTAGTTCCGGACTCCTACGAGCAGTACTTC. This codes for CASSLVPDSYEQYF.